This section outlines one T cell receptor beta chain sequence together with its context. The data were obtained in a study of regulatory T cells in long-lasting Graves disease. Documented time point: newly diagnosed GD, antithyroid drugs for less than 3 months. PBMC-extracted RNA yielded the TCR library. iRepertoire HTBI primers and Arm-PCR of CDR3 regions built TCR beta libraries. TCRdb recomputed calls from the multiplex PCR reads with MiXCR, one row per CDR3 protein. The sample shows roughly 380,000 distinct CDR3 sequences, around 16% of them seen only once. Sequenced here: peripheral blood mononuclear cells (PBMCs), sampled at new diagnosis, from a patient treated with antithyroid drugs. This clonotype was obtained from a female donor with Graves disease.

CDR3 coding DNA: TGTGCCAGCAGCCAAGATTTAACCGCCTGGAATGAGCAGTTCTTC. Protein product: CASSQDLTAWNEQFF. V gene TRBV14 combines with J gene TRBJ2-1; no definite D call. Germline V gene sequence: CDR1 SGHDN, CDR2 FVKESK. Trimming took 0 bases from V and 7 from J, leaving 13 bases between them. The CDR3 runs 15 residues.